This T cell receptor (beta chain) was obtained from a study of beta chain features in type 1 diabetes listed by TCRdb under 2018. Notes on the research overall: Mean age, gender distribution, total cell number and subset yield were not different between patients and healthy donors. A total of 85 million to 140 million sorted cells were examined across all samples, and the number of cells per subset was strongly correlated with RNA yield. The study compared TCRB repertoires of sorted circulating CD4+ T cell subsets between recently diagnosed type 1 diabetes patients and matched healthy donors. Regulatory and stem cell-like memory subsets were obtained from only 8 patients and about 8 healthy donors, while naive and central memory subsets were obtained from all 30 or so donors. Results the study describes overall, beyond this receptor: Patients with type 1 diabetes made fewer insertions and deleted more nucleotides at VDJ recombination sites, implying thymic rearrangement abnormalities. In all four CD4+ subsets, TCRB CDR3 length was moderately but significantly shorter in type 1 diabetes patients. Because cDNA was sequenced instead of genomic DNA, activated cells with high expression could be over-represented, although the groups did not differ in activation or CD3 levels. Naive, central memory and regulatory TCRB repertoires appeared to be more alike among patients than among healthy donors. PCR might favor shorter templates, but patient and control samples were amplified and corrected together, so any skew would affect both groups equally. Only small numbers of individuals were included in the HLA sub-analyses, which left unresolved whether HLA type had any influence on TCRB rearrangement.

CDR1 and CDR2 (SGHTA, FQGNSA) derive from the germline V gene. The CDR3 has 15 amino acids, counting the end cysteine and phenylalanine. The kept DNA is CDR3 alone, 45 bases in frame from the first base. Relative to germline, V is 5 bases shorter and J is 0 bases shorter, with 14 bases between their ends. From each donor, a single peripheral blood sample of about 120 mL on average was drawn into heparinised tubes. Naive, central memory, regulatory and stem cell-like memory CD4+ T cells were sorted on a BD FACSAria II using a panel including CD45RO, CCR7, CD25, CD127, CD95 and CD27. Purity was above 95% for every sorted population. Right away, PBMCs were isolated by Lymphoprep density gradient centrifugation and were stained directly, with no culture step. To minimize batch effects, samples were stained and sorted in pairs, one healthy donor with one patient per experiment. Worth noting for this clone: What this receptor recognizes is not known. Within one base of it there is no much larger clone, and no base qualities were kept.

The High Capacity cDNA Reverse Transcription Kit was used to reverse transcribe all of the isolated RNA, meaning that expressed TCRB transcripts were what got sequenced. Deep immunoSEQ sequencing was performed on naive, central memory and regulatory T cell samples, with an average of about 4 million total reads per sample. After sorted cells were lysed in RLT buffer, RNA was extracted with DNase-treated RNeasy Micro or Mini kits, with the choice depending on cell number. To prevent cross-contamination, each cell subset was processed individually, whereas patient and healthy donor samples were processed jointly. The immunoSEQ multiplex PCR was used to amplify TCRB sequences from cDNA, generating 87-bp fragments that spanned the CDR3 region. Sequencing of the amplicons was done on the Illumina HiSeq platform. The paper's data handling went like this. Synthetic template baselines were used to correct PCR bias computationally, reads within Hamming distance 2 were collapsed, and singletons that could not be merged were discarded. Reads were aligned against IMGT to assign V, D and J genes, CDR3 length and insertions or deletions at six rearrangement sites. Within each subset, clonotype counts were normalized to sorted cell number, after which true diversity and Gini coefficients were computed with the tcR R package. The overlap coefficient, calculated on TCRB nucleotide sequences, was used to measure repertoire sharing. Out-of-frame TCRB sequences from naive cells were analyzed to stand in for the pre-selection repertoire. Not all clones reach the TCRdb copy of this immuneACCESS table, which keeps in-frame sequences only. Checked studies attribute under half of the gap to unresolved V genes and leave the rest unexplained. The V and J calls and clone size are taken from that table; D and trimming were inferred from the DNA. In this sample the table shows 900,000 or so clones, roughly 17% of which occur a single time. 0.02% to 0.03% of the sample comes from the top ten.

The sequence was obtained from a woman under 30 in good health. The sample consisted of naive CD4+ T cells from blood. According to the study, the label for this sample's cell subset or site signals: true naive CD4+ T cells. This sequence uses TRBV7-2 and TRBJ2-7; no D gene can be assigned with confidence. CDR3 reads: CASSVDWGSSYEQYF. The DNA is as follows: TGTGCCAGCAGCGTAGACTGGGGAAGCTCCTACGAGCAGTACTTC.